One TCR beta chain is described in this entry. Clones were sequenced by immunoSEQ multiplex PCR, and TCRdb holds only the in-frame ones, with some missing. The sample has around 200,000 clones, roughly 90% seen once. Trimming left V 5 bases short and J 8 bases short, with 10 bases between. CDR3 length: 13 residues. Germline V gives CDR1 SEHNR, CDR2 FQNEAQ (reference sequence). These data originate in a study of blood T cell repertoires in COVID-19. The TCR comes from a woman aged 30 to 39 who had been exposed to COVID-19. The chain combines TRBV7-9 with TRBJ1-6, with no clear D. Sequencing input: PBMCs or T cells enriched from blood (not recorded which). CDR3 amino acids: CASSASIDSPLHF. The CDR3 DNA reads TGTGCCAGCAGCGCAAGCATTGATTCACCCCTCCACTTT.